This T cell receptor (beta chain) was sequenced in a study of CD8 T cells in Susac syndrome. RNA, at about 0.45 to 1 ug, was reverse transcribed with random hexamers. Amplification of the TCR beta CDR3 was carried out by immunoSEQ multiplex PCR, which spanned a total of 54 Vbeta and 13 Jbeta segments. TCRdb re-analysed the immunoSEQ multiplex PCR reads in MiXCR, keeping a single row per CDR3 protein. The table lists 130,000 to 150,000 distinct CDR3 sequences, more than 90% of them singletons. The V end was cut by 3 bases, the J end by 5 bases, with 10 bases between. From germline, CDR1 is PRHDT and CDR2 FYEKMQ (reference sequence). The CDR3 covers 13 residues. The diagnostic criteria for definite or probable disease, as recently defined, were met by the patients with Susac syndrome.

This TCR derives from a human donor with Susac syndrome. The chain uses TRBV13 and TRBJ2-5; D is perhaps TRBD2 (6 bases). The sample consisted of CD4+ T cells from PBMCs. CDR3 sequence: CASSFKAGETQYF. CDR3 nucleotides: TGTGCCAGCAGCTTTAAGGCGGGGGAGACCCAGTACTTC.